This record looks at one TCR beta chain sequence and its context. Looked up from germline, CDR1 is MNHNS and CDR2 is SASEGT. With V trimmed by 4 bases and J by 5 bases, 7 bases remained unmatched. The CDR3 length is 18 residues. The source of the sample is a study of blood T cell repertoires in COVID-19. Study summary: Donors in the United States, Italy and Spain gave samples during acute or convalescent COVID-19. Sources were T cells, B-cell-depleted T cells, or PBMCs; the material itself was cDNA or gDNA.

Using immunoSEQ multiplex PCR, the repertoire was profiled, and TCRdb retains in-frame clones only, with some absent. The table has around 110,000 clones, around four fifths seen once; the top ten hold approximately 7.6%. The gene calls are TRBV6-1 and TRBJ2-2; 16 nucleotides agree with TRBD2. This TCR came from an older man with active or convalescent COVID-19. The specimen sequenced was peripheral blood. CDR3 in DNA: TGTGCCAGCAGTGGTCCCGGGACTAGCGGGGGGGTAACCGGGGAGCTGTTTTTT. Protein: CASSGPGTSGGVTGELFF.